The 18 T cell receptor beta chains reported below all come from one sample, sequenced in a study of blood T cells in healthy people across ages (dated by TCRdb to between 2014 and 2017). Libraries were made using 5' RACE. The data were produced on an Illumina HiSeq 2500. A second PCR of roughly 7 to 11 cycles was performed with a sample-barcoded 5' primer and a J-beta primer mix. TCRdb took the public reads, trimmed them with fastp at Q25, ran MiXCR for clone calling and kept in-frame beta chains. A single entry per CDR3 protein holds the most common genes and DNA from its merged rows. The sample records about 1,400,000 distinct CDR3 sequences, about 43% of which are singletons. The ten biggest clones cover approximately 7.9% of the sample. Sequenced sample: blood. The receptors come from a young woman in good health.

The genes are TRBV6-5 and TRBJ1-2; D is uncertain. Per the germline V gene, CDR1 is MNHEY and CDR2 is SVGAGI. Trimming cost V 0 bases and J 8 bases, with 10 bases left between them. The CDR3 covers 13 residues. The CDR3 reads CASSYSGEIGYTF. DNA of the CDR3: TGTGCCAGCAGTTACTCCGGAGAGATCGGCTACACCTTC.

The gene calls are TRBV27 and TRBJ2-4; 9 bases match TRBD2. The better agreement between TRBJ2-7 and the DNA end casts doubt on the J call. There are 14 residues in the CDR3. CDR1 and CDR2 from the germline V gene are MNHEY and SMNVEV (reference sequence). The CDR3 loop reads CASSSGTSQDEQYF. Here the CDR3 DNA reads TGTGCCAGCAGTTCGGGGACTAGCCAGGACGAGCAGTACTTC.

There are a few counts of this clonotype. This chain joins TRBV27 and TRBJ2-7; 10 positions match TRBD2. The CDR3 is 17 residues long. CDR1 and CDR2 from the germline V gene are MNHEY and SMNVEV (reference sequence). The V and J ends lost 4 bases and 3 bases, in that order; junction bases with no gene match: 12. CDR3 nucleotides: TGTGCCAGCAGTTCTTTAAACGGACTAGCGGTCCTCTACGAGCAGTACTTC. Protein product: CASSSLNGLAVLYEQYF.

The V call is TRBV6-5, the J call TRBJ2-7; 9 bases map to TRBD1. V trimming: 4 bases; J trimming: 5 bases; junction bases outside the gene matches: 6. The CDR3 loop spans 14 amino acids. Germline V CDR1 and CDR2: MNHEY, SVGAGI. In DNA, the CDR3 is TGTGCCAGCAGTTCGGGACAGGGAGGAAACGAGCAGTACTTC. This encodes CASSSGQGGNEQYF.

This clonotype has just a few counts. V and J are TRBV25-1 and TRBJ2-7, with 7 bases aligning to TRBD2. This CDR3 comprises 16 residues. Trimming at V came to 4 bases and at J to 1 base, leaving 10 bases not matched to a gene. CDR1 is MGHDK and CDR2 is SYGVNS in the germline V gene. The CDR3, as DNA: TGTGCCAGCAGTGCTTCCCCCCAGCGGGGTTCCTACGAGCAGTACTTC. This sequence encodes CASSASPQRGSYEQYF.

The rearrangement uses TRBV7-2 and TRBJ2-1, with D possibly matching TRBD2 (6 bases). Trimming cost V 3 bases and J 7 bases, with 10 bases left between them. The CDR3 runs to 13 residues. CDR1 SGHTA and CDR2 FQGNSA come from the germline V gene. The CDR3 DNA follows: TGTGCCAGCAGCTTCGCTAGCGTGAATGAGCAGTTCTTC. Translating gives CASSFASVNEQFF.

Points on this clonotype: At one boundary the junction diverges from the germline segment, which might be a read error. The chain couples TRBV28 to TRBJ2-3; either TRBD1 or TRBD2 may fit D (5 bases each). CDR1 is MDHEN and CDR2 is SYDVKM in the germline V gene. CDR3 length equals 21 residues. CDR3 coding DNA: TGTGTCAGCAGTTTTGCTCCCACGAGACAGACCCGGGGCTCGGTCACAGATACGCAGTATTTT. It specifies CVSSFAPTRQTRGSVTDTQYF.

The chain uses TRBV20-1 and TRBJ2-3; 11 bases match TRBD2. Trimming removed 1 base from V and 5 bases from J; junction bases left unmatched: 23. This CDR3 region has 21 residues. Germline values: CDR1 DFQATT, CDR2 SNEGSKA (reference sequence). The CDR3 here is CSARAPATPSGGPQKGDTQYF. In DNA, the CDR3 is TGCAGTGCTAGAGCCCCCGCGACTCCTAGCGGGGGGCCTCAGAAGGGAGATACGCAGTATTTT.

The CDR3 spells CATSDPPNIFIGEQYF. In nucleotides, the CDR3 is TGTGCCACCAGTGATCCACCGAATATCTTCATCGGGGAGCAGTACTTC. This rearrangement joins TRBV24-1 to TRBJ2-7; the D is unclear. Germline assignment: CDR1 KGHDR and CDR2 SFDVKD. V lost 3 bases and J 7 bases, leaving 21 bases between the germline ends. CDR3 length equals 16 residues.

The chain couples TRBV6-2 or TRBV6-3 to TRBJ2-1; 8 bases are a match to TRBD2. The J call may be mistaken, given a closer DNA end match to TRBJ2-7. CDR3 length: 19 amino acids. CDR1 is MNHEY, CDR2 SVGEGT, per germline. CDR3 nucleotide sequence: TGTGCCAGCAGTACAGGAAGCGGGGGCACTAGGAGCTCCTACAATGAGCAGTACTTC. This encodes CASSTGSGGTRSSYNEQYF.

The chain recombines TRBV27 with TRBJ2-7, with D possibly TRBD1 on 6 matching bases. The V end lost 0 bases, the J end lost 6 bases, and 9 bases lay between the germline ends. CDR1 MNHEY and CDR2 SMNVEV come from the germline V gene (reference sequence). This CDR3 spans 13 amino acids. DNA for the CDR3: TGTGCCAGCAGTTTATCGGACAGAAGCGAGCAGTACTTC. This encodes CASSLSDRSEQYF.

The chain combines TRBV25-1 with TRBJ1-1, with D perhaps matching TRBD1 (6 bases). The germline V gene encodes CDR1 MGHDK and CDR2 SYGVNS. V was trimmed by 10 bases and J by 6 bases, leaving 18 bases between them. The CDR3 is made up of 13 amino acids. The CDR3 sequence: CATSPVGGSEAFF. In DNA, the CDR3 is TGTGCCACGTCCCCCGTAGGGGGGTCTGAAGCTTTCTTT.

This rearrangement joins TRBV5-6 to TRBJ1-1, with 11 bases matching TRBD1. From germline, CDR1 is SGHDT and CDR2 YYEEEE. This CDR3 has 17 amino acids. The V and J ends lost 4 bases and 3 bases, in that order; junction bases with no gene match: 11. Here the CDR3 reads CASSPAGQGVGDTEAFF. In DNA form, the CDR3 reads TGTGCCAGCAGCCCGGCGGGACAGGGGGTGGGGGACACTGAAGCTTTCTTT.

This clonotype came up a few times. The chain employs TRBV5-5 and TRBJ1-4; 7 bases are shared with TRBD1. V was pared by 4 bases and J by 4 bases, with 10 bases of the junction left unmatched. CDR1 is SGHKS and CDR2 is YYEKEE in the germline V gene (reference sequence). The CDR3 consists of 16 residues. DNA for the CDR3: TGTGCCAGCAGCCCAACTTTCGGGACAGTTAATGAAAAACTGTTTTTT. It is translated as CASSPTFGTVNEKLFF.

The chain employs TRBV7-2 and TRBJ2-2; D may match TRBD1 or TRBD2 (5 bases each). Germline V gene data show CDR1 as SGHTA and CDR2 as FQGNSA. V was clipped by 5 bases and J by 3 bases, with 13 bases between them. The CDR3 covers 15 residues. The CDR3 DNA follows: TGTGCCAGCAGCCCCACCGGGACCCACACCGGGGAGCTGTTTTTT. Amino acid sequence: CASSPTGTHTGELFF.

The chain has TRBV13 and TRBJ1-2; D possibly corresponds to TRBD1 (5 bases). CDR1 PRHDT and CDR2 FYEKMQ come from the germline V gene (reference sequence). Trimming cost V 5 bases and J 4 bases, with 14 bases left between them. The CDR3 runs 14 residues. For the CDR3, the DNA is TGTGCCAGCAGCACGACTCTGGGGGTCTATGGCTACACCTTC. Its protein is CASSTTLGVYGYTF.

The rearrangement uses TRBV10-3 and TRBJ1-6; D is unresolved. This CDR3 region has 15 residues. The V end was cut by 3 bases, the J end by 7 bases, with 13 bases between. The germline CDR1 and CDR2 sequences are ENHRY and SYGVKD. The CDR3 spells CAISDSGRSNSPLHF. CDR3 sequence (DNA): TGTGCCATCAGTGACTCCGGGAGGTCGAATTCACCCCTCCACTTT.

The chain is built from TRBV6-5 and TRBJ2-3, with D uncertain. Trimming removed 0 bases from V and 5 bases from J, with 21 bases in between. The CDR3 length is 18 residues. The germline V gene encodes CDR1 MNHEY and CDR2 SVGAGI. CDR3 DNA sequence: TGTGCCAGCAGTTACTCTTCTTCCGGGTTGAGTTCGGGAGATACGCAGTATTTT. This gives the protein CASSYSSSGLSSGDTQYF.